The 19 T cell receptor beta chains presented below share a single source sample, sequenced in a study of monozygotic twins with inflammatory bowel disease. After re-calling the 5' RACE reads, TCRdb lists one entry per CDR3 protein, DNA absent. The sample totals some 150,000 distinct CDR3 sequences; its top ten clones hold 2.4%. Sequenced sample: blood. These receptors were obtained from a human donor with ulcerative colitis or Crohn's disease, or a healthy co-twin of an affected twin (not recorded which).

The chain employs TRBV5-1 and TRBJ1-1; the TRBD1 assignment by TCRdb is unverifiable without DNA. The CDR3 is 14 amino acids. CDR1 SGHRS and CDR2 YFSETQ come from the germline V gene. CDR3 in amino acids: CASRVTGMNTEAFF.

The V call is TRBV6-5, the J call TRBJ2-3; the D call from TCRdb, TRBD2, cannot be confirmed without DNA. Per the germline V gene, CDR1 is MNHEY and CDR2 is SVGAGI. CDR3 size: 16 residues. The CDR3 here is CASSYGSSGGPDTQYF.

The CDR3: CASSPWSSSYNEQFF. V gene TRBV9 combines with J gene TRBJ2-1. The CDR3 covers 15 residues. Germline-derived CDR1 and CDR2 are SGDLS and YYNGEE.

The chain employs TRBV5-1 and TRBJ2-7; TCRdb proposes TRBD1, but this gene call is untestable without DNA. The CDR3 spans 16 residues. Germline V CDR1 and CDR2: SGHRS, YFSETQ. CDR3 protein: CASSLGPDRATYEQYF.

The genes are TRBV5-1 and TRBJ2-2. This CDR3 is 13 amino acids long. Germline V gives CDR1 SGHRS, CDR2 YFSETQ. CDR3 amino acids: CASSLGLTGELFF.

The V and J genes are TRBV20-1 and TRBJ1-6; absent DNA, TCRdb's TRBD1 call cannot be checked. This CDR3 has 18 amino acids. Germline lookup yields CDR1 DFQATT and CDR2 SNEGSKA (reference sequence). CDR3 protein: CSARVGAGEWVGYSPLHF.

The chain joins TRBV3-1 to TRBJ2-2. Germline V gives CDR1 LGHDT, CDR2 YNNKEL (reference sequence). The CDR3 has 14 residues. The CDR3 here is CASSQRAITGELFF.

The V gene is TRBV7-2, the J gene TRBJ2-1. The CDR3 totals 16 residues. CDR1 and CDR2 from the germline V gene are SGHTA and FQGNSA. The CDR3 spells CASSTPDRNSYNEQFF.

The chain's CDR3 is CASSLPNSYEQYF. The chain joins TRBV19 to TRBJ2-7. The CDR3 covers 13 residues. Germline CDR1 and CDR2: LNHDA and SQIVND (reference sequence).

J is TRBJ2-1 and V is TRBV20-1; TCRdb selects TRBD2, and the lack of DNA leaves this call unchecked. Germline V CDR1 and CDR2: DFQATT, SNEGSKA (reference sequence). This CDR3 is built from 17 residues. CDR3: CSASPTSGRASYNEQFF.

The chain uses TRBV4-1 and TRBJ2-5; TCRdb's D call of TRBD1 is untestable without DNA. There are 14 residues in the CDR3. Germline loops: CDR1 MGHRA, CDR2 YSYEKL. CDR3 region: CASSQGTGRETQYF.

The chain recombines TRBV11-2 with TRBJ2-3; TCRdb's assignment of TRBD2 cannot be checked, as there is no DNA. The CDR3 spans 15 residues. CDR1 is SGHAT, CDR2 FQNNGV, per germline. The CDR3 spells CASSSGLAGTDTQYF.

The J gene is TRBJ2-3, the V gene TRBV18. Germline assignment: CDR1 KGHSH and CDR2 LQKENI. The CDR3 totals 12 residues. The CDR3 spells CASSHGTDTQYF.

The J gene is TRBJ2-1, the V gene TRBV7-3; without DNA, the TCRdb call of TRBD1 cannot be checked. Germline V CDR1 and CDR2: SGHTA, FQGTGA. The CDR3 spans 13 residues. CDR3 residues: CASSLGANNEQFF.

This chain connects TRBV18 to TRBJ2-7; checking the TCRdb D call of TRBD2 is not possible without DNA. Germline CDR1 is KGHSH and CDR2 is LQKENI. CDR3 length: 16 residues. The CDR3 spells CASSRGLAGVSYEQYF.

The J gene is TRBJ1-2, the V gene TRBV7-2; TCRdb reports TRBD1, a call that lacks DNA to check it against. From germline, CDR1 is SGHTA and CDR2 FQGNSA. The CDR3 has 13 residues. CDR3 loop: CASSFPDSYGYTF.

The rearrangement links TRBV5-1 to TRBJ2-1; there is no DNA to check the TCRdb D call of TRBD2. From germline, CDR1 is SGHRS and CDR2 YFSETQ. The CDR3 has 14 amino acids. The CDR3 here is CASSLGTSEDEQFF.

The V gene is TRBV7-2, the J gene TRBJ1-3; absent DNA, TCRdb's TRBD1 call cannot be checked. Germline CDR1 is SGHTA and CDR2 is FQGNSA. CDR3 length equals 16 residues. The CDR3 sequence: CASSLAIHRDRNTIYF.

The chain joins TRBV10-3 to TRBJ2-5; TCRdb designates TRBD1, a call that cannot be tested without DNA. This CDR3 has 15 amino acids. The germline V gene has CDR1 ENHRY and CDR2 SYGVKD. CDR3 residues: CAITLRPGTGETQYF.